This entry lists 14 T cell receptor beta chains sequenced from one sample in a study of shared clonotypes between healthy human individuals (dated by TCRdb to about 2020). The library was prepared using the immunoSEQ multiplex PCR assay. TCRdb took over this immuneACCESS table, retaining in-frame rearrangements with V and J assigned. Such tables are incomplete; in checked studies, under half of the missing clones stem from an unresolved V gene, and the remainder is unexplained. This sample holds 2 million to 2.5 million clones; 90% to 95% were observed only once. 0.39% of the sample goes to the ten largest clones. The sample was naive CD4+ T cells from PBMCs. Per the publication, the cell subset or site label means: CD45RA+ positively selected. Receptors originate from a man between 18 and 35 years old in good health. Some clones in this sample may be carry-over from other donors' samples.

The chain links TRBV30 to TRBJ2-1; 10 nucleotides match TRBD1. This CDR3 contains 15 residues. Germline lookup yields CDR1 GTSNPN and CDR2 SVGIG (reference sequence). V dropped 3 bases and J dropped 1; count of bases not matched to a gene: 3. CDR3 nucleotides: TGTGCCTGGAGACGGGACAGGGGTTCCTACAATGAGCAGTTCTTC. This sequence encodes CAWRRDRGSYNEQFF.

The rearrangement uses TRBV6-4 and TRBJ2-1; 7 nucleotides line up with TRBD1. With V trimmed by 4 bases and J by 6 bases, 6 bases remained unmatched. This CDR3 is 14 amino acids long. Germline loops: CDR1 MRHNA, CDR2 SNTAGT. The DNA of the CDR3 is TGTGCCAGCAGTGCGGACAGGTCCGGCAATGAGCAGTTCTTC. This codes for CASSADRSGNEQFF.

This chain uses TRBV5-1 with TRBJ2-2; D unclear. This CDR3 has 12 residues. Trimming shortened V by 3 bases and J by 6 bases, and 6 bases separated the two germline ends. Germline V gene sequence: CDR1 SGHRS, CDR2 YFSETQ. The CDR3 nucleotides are TGCGCCAGCAGCTGGAGCTCCGGGGAGCTGTTTTTT. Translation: CASSWSSGELFF. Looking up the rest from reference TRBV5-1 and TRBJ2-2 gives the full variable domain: KAGVTQTPRYLIKTRGQQVTLSCSPISGHRSVSWYQQTPGQGLQFLFEYFSETQRNKGNFPGRFSGRQFSNSRSEMNVSTLELGDSALYLCASSWSSGELFFGEGSRLTVL.

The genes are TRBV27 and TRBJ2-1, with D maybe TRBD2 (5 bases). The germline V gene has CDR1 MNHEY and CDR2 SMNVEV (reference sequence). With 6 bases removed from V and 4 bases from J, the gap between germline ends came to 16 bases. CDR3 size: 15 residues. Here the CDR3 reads CASRVGLAAYNEQFF. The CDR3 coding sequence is TGTGCCAGCAGGGTGGGTCTAGCTGCATACAATGAGCAGTTCTTC.

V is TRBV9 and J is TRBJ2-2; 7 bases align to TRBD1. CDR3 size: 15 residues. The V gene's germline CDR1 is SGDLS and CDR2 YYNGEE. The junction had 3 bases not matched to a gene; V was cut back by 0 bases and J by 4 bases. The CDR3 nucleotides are TGTGCCAGCAGCGTAGTGTCAGGGGGCACCGGGGAGCTGTTTTTT. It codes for CASSVVSGGTGELFF.

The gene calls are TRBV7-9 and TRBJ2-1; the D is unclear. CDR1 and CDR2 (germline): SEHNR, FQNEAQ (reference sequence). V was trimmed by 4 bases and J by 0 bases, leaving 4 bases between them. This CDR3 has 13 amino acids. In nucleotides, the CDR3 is TGTGCCAGCAGCTCGCTCTCCTACAATGAGCAGTTCTTC. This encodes CASSSLSYNEQFF.

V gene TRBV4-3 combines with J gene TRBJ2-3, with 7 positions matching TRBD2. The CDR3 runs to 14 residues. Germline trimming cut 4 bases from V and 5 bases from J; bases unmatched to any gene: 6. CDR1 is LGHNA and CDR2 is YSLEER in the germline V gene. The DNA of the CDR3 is TGCGCCAGCAGCCGATCCCCGGGGGGAGATACGCAGTATTTT. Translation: CASSRSPGGDTQYF.

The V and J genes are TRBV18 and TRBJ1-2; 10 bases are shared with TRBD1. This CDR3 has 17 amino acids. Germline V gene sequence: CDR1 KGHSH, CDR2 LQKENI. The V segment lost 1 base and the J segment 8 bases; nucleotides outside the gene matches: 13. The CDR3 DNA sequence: TGTGCCAGCTCACCACTTCTCACTTCCGGGACAGGGGAAGGCTACACCTTC. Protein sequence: CASSPLLTSGTGEGYTF.

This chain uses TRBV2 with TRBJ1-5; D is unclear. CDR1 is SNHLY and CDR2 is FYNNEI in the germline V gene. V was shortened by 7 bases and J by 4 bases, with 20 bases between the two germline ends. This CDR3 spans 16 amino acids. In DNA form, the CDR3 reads TGTGCCAGCACCACGAAATGGGCCCGGATGAATCAGCCCCAGCATTTT. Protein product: CASTTKWARMNQPQHF.

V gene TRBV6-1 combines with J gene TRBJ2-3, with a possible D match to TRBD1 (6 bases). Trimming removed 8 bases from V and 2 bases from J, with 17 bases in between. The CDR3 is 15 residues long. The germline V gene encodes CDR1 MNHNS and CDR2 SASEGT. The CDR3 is CASGNTQGPTDTQYF. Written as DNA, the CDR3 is TGTGCCAGCGGCAATACACAGGGACCCACAGATACGCAGTATTTT.

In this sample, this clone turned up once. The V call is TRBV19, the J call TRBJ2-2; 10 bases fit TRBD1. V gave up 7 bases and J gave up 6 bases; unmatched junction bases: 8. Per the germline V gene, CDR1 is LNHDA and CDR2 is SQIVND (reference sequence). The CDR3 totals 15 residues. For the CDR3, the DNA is TGTGCCAGTACCCCCTGGGACAGGGGATCCGGGGAGCTGTTTTTT. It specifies CASTPWDRGSGELFF.

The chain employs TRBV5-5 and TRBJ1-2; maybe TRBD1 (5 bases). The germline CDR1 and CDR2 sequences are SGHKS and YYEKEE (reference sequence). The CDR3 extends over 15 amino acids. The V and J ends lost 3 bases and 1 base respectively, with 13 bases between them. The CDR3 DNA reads TGTGCCAGCAGCTCGTCGGGGCTGAATAACTATGGCTACACCTTC. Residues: CASSSSGLNNYGYTF.

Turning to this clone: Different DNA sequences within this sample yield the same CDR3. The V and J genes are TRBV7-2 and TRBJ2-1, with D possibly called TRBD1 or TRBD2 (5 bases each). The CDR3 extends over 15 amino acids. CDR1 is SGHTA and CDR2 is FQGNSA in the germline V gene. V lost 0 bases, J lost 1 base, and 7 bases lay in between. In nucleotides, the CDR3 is TGTGCCAGCAGCTTAGCGGGGGTTTCCTACAATGAGCAGTTCTTC. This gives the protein CASSLAGVSYNEQFF.

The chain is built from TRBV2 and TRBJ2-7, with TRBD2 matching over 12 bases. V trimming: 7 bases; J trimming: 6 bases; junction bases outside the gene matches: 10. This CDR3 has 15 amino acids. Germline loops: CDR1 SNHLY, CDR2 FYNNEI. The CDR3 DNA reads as TGTGCCAGCACCGTCTCACTAGCGGGAGGTATCGAGCAGTACTTC. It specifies CASTVSLAGGIEQYF.